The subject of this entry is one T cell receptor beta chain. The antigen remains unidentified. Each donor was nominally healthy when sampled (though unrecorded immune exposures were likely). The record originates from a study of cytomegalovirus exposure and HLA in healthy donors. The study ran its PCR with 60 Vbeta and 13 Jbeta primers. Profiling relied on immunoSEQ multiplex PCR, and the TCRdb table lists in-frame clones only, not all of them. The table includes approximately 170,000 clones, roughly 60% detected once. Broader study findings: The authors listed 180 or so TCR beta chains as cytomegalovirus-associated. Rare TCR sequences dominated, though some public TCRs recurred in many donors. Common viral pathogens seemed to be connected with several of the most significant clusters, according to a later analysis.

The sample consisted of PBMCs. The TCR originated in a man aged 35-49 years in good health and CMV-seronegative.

The CDR3: CASSPRSLEQGGRIYGYTF. In nucleotides, the CDR3 is TGCGCCAGCAGCCCGCGTTCTTTGGAACAGGGGGGAAGGATCTATGGCTACACCTTC. The chain uses TRBV4-3 and TRBJ1-2; 8 positions agree with TRBD1. The CDR3 is 19 amino acids. V was pared by 4 bases and J by 4 bases, with 20 bases of the junction left unmatched. Germline V CDR1 and CDR2: LGHNA, YSLEER.